One sample yielded the 31 T cell receptor beta chains listed below, sequenced in a study of shared clonotypes between healthy human individuals. TCRdb's table, derived via immunoSEQ multiplex PCR, lists solely in-frame clones and lacks some. Here the sample spans hundreds of thousands of clones, approximately 79% being singletons. The sequenced sample consisted of memory CD4+ T cells sorted from blood. Stated subset: CD45RA-negative fraction. The origin of the receptors is a woman younger than 45 in good health.

This chain links TRBV5-1 with TRBJ2-2; a weak D match, TRBD1 (6 bases). Germline loops: CDR1 SGHRS, CDR2 YFSETQ. CDR3 size: 15 residues. Trimming stripped 5 bases from V and 0 bases from J, with 11 bases between. CDR3 in amino acids: CASSPGHPNTGELFF. CDR3 nucleotides: TGCGCCAGCAGTCCGGGACACCCGAACACCGGGGAGCTGTTTTTT.

The rearrangement uses TRBV6-5 and TRBJ2-7; 7 bases align to TRBD2. V shed 7 bases and J 6 bases; nucleotides not matched to a gene: 9. From germline, CDR1 is MNHEY and CDR2 SVGAGI. There are 13 residues in the CDR3. DNA of the CDR3: TGTGCCAGCACCGAGACTAGCACTACCGAGCAGTACTTC. The encoded protein is CASTETSTTEQYF.

The chain employs TRBV5-6 and TRBJ2-4; D is possibly TRBD1 (6 bases). Deletions cut 1 base from V and 0 bases from J, with 8 bases between. CDR1 is SGHDT and CDR2 is YYEEEE in the germline V gene. This CDR3 is built from 15 residues. CDR3 region: CASSLKGVAKNIQYF. In DNA form, the CDR3 reads TGTGCCAGCAGCTTGAAGGGGGTAGCCAAAAACATTCAGTACTTC.

The chain recombines TRBV5-1 with TRBJ1-3; D is unclear. The V end lost 4 bases, the J end lost 3 bases, and 17 bases lay between the germline ends. CDR1 is SGHRS, CDR2 YFSETQ, per germline. The CDR3 spans 16 residues. The CDR3 DNA reads as TGCGCCAGCAGCCCAGACCTCGGGATCGATGGAAACACCATATATTTT. Residues: CASSPDLGIDGNTIYF.

The chain employs TRBV27 and TRBJ2-7; no clear D. The V and J ends lost 1 base and 5 bases respectively, with 9 bases between them. Germline V CDR1 and CDR2: MNHEY, SMNVEV (reference sequence). The CDR3 extends over 13 amino acids. The CDR3 bases are TGTGCCAGCAGTTTATTTGTGGGTCACGAGCAGTACTTC. Translation: CASSLFVGHEQYF.

The chain recombines TRBV11-2 with TRBJ1-1, with unresolved D. This CDR3 has 12 amino acids. The V gene lost 2 bases and the J gene lost 5 bases, with 6 bases spanning the gap. Germline values: CDR1 SGHAT, CDR2 FQNNGV. The CDR3 region has the DNA TGTGCCAGCAGCTTAACCGGAACTGAAGCTTTCTTT. Translating gives CASSLTGTEAFF.

V gene TRBV6-6 combines with J gene TRBJ1-4; 12 nucleotides match TRBD1. J gave up 6 bases and V 3 bases, and 5 bases lay outside the gene matches. Germline-derived CDR1 and CDR2 are MNHNY and SVGAGI (reference sequence). The CDR3 has 16 amino acids. The CDR3 bases are TGTGCCAGCAGTTATCTGGGACAGGGGGCAGATGAAAAACTGTTTTTT. Protein sequence: CASSYLGQGADEKLFF.

The chain is built from TRBV5-1 and TRBJ2-7, with 7 bases lining up with TRBD2. This CDR3 has 16 amino acids. The J segment lost 4 bases and the V segment lost 0 bases, leaving 10 bases of the junction unmatched. CDR1 and CDR2 from the germline V gene are SGHRS and YFSETQ. CDR3: CASSLGTGGISYEQYF. The CDR3 coding sequence is TGCGCCAGCAGCTTGGGAACGGGAGGAATAAGTTACGAGCAGTACTTC.

The table lists this clone with a count of one. The V gene is TRBV28, the J gene TRBJ1-1; no definite D call. V lost 6 bases to trimming and J lost 5 bases, with 7 bases between them. The length of the CDR3 is 11 residues. Germline V gene sequence: CDR1 MDHEN, CDR2 SYDVKM. In DNA, the CDR3 is TGTGCCAGCAGGGTACTAACTGAAGCTTTCTTT. Residues: CASRVLTEAFF.

J is TRBJ2-7 and V is TRBV5-5; D remains unclear. Germline V gene lookup returns CDR1 SGHKS and CDR2 YYEKEE (reference sequence). The V end lost 4 bases, the J end lost 7 bases, and 9 bases lay between the germline ends. CDR3 length: 11 amino acids. CDR3 loop: CASSLGREQYF. CDR3 DNA: TGTGCCAGCAGCCTTGGTCGGGAGCAGTACTTC.

The table lists this clone with a count of one. The chain combines TRBV2 with TRBJ1-2, with D perhaps TRBD1 (5 bases). Trimming left V 6 bases short and J 0 bases short, with 8 bases between. The CDR3 is 13 amino acids. Germline lookup yields CDR1 SNHLY and CDR2 FYNNEI. The CDR3 coding sequence is TGTGCCAGCAGGGCAGGGTCTAACTATGGCTACACCTTC. Its protein is CASRAGSNYGYTF.

The chain joins TRBV7-7 to TRBJ2-1; D possibly corresponds to TRBD2 (6 bases). The germline gives CDR1 SSHAT, CDR2 FNYEAQ (reference sequence). V lost 5 bases and J lost 1, with 12 bases in between. CDR3 length: 15 amino acids. The CDR3 protein is CASSKLAGSYNEQFF. The CDR3 nucleotides are TGTGCCAGCAGCAAACTAGCTGGGTCCTACAATGAGCAGTTCTTC.

A word on this clone: A much larger clone differs by one base, so this may be a read error. The chain links TRBV5-1 to TRBJ1-1; TRBD1 aligns across 10 bases. Per the germline V gene, CDR1 is SGHRS and CDR2 is YFSETQ. CDR3 length equals 15 residues. As DNA, the CDR3 is TGCGCCAGCAGCTGGGCGGGACAGGGGAACATTGAAGCTTTCTTT. Translated: CASSWAGQGNIEAFF.

This chain connects TRBV19 to TRBJ2-3; TRBD1 is a possible D gene (6 bases). In germline, CDR1 is LNHDA, CDR2 SQIVND (reference sequence). The CDR3 runs 14 residues. Trimming left V 2 bases short and J 5 bases short, with 11 bases between. CDR3 nucleotides: TGTGCCAGTAGTATAACCCAGGGGCAAGATACGCAGTATTTT. Encoded protein: CASSITQGQDTQYF.

A word on this clone: The same CDR3 is also encoded by other DNA sequences in this sample. V usage is TRBV11-2 and J usage is TRBJ2-7; D uncertain. Germline CDR1 reads SGHAT; CDR2 reads FQNNGV. This CDR3 is built from 12 residues. Trimming removed 3 bases from V and 0 bases from J, with 3 bases in between. The CDR3 DNA reads as TGTGCCAGCAGCTTGAGCTCCTACGAGCAGTACTTC. Translation gives CASSLSSYEQYF.

The V gene is TRBV10-3, the J gene TRBJ1-2, with D possibly matching TRBD1 (5 bases). Looked up from germline, CDR1 is ENHRY and CDR2 is SYGVKD. Trimming cost V 7 bases and J 6 bases, with 12 bases left between them. The CDR3 loop spans 12 amino acids. The CDR3 DNA follows: TGTGCCATCAATAGGGGAAAGGATGGCTACACCTTC. As protein: CAINRGKDGYTF.

This chain links TRBV23-1 with TRBJ2-7; no clear D. TRBV23-1 is assigned to the ORF class and has an uncertain function. This CDR3 has 17 residues. The V end lost 2 bases, the J end lost 4 bases, and 21 bases lay between the germline ends. The CDR3 sequence is CASSQRKTRPGSYEQYF. Here the CDR3 DNA reads TGCGCCAGCAGTCAACGGAAAACACGGCCTGGGTCGTACGAGCAGTACTTC.

The V call is TRBV28, the J call TRBJ2-3; tentatively, D is TRBD1 or TRBD2 (5 bases each). The V gene lost 8 bases and the J gene lost 3 bases, with 18 bases spanning the gap. Germline V gives CDR1 MDHEN, CDR2 SYDVKM. The CDR3 spans 15 residues. For the CDR3, the DNA is TGTGCCAGCCGAATCGGGACGTTCGGGACAGATACGCAGTATTTT. Residues: CASRIGTFGTDTQYF.

The rearrangement links TRBV9 to TRBJ2-5, with TRBD2 identical over 15 bases. This CDR3 spans 18 amino acids. V trimming: 4 bases; J trimming: 2 bases; junction bases outside the gene matches: 9. Germline V gene lookup returns CDR1 SGDLS and CDR2 YYNGEE. The DNA of the CDR3 is TGTGCCAGCAGCCAAAGGACTAGCGGGAGGGCCGGACAAGAGACCCAGTACTTC. As protein: CASSQRTSGRAGQETQYF.

The chain carries TRBV14 and TRBJ2-7, with D possibly matching TRBD2 (5 bases). V was clipped by 9 bases and J by 2 bases, with 14 bases between them. CDR3 length equals 13 residues. CDR1 is SGHDN, CDR2 FVKESK, per germline. The CDR3 bases are TGTGCCAGTAACTCTGACGGGGCCTACGAGCAGTACTTC. Translating gives CASNSDGAYEQYF. Full variable domain (remainder filled in from reference TRBV14 and TRBJ2-7): EAGVTQFPSHSVIEKGQTVTLRCDPISGHDNLYWYRRVMGKEIKFLLHFVKESKQDESGMPNNRFLAERTGGTYSTLKVQPAELEDSGVYFCASNSDGAYEQYFGPGTRLTVT.

The J gene is TRBJ2-7, the V gene TRBV18; no definite D call. Germline-derived CDR1 and CDR2 are KGHSH and LQKENI. V was pared by 5 bases and J by 3 bases, with 14 bases between. The CDR3 sequence is 14 residues long. The CDR3 region is CASSTTRVVYEQYF. The CDR3 region has the DNA TGTGCCAGCTCAACAACAAGGGTGGTCTACGAGCAGTACTTC.

This chain links TRBV11-1 with TRBJ2-1; 8 bases line up with TRBD1. The CDR3 spans 13 residues. V dropped 5 bases and J dropped 16; count of bases not matched to a gene: 13. Germline V CDR1 and CDR2: SGHAT, FQDESV (reference sequence). CDR3 bases: TGTGCCAGCAGCGCCTCAGGGGGCACTAACTTCTTCTTC. Its protein is CASSASGGTNFFF.

V gene TRBV5-1 combines with J gene TRBJ2-1; 7 bases line up with TRBD2. From germline, CDR1 is SGHRS and CDR2 YFSETQ. CDR3 length equals 15 residues. The V gene end was trimmed by 4 bases and the J gene end by 4 bases; junction bases not matched to a gene: 8. DNA of the CDR3: TGCGCCAGCAGCCCCGGACTAGACGCGTACAATGAGCAGTTCTTC. This codes for CASSPGLDAYNEQFF.

The V gene is TRBV10-3, the J gene TRBJ1-3, with 7 nucleotides matching TRBD1. Germline CDR1 is ENHRY and CDR2 is SYGVKD. The CDR3 runs 13 residues. J was trimmed by 6 bases and V by 4 bases; bases with no gene match: 3. The DNA for the CDR3 is TGTGCCATCAGTGGGACAGGCGTAAACACCATATATTTT. Translated: CAISGTGVNTIYF.

A single count supports this clone. The chain employs TRBV11-2 and TRBJ1-4, with D perhaps TRBD1 (6 bases). CDR1 SGHAT and CDR2 FQNNGV come from the germline V gene. The CDR3 has 15 amino acids. V was cut by 1 base and J by 6 bases, with 12 bases left in between. The CDR3 DNA is TGTGCCAGCAGCTTAGTCGGGGGCAATGATGAAAAACTGTTTTTT. Its translation is CASSLVGGNDEKLFF.

The V call is TRBV5-1, the J call TRBJ1-1; 8 positions agree with TRBD1. Germline V gene lookup returns CDR1 SGHRS and CDR2 YFSETQ. The CDR3 covers 14 residues. J lost 6 bases, V lost 0 bases, and 4 bases had no gene match. Here the CDR3 reads CASSLGTGFPEAFF. For the CDR3, the DNA is TGCGCCAGCAGCTTGGGGACAGGGTTCCCTGAAGCTTTCTTT.

The rearrangement links TRBV7-2 to TRBJ1-4; 9 nucleotides align to TRBD1. Germline CDR1 is SGHTA and CDR2 is FQGNSA. V lost 5 bases to trimming and J lost 10 bases; unmatched junction nucleotides: 17. The CDR3 spans 17 residues. The CDR3 region has the DNA TGTGCCAGCAGCCAGGGACAGGGAAACTTTAATGAAGGAAAACTGTTTTTT. Amino acids: CASSQGQGNFNEGKLFF.

This clone appeared many times. The rearrangement uses TRBV2 and TRBJ2-2, with 7 bases fitting TRBD1. J lost 2 bases, V lost 5 bases, and 5 bases had no gene match. This CDR3 is built from 15 residues. Germline CDR1 and CDR2: SNHLY and FYNNEI. Here the CDR3 reads CASSPRQGNTGELFF. CDR3 nucleotides: TGTGCCAGCAGTCCTAGACAGGGTAACACCGGGGAGCTGTTTTTT.

The chain couples TRBV7-6 to TRBJ2-3, with D unclear. CDR1 is SGHVS, CDR2 FNYEAQ, per germline. Trimming pared 4 bases from V and 1 base from J, leaving 9 bases between. The CDR3 totals 14 residues. CDR3 coding DNA: TGTGCCAGCAGCTCTAATCTTCGCACAGATACGCAGTATTTT. This sequence encodes CASSSNLRTDTQYF.

CDR3 in amino acids: CASRWDSTTGELFF. CDR3 nucleotides: TGCGCCAGCAGATGGGACTCCACGACCGGGGAGCTGTTTTTT. The chain couples TRBV5-1 to TRBJ2-2; tentative D call: TRBD2 (6 bases). This CDR3 is 14 amino acids long. V was clipped by 5 bases and J by 5 bases, with 13 bases between them. The germline gives CDR1 SGHRS, CDR2 YFSETQ.

This sequence joins TRBV4-1 and TRBJ1-2; D gene unclear. The germline gives CDR1 MGHRA, CDR2 YSYEKL. The CDR3 is 17 amino acids. The ends were cut back, 1 base at V and 0 bases at J, with 15 bases in the middle. The CDR3 nucleotides are TGCGCCAGCAGCCAAGGAGGGTTGGGCGGTTCTAACTATGGCTACACCTTC. The encoded protein is CASSQGGLGGSNYGYTF.